Listed below are T cell receptor beta chains from one sample, sequenced in a study of cytomegalovirus exposure and HLA in healthy donors. Here immunoSEQ multiplex PCR was the method, and the copy in TCRdb shows in-frame clones only, minus some. The sample has 90,000 to 120,000 clones, about 80% seen once. The sample comprised PBMCs. These receptors all come from a man aged 25-45 years in good health and CMV-seronegative. The CDR3 runs from the conserved cysteine through the conserved F or W. Fields, in order: D gene, J gene, V gene, clone size, CDR3 DNA, CDR3 protein. The D gene is left open where the match is weak. Not all rows give a size; the values are once, few, many and, for expanded clones, a class.

- TRBJ2-1 TRBV6-4 - TGTGCCAGCAGTGACTCTGGCGGAGACTACAATGAGCAGTTCTTC CASSDSGGDYNEQFF
- TRBJ2-7 TRBV7-9 - TGTGCCAGCGCCCCCGAGGCAGGGCTTTACGAGCAGTACTTC CASAPEAGLYEQYF
- TRBJ1-1 TRBV29-1 - TGCAGCACAACAGACGGTTCTGAAGCTTTCTTT CSTTDGSEAFF
- TRBJ1-1 TRBV7-3 - TGTGCCAGCAGCCGAACAGGGAATCCCACGAACACTGAAGCTTTCTTT CASSRTGNPTNTEAFF
TRBD1 TRBJ2-1 TRBV7-9 many TGTGCCAGCAGCCCAGGGACAGGGGACGGCACCTACAATGAGCAGTTCTTC CASSPGTGDGTYNEQFF
- TRBJ1-5 TRBV10-2 - TGCGCCAGCAGTGACATCAATCAGCCCCAGCATTTT CASSDINQPQHF
TRBD1 TRBJ1-1 TRBV27 few TGTGCCAGCAGTGAAACAGGGGTCACTGAAGCTTTCTTT CASSETGVTEAFF
TRBD1 TRBJ2-3 TRBV4-1 - TGCGCCAGCAGCCCCCGGGACAGAAGCACAGATACGCAGTATTTT CASSPRDRSTDTQYF
- TRBJ1-1 TRBV6-6 - TGTGCCAGCAGTTACTCGGCAGGGAGGACTGAAGCTTTCTTT CASSYSAGRTEAFF
- TRBJ1-2 TRBV25-1 - TGTGCCAGCAGTGAACAGGGAACCCATGGCTACACCTTC CASSEQGTHGYTF
- TRBJ1-1 TRBV19 - TGTGCCAGTAGTACCCCAGGGGAGTGGATGAACACTGAAGCTTTCTTT CASSTPGEWMNTEAFF
- TRBJ2-6 TRBV15 few TGTGCCACCAGCAGCGGTGGGGCCAACGTCCTGACTTTC CATSSGGANVLTF
TRBD2 TRBJ2-1 TRBV10-1 once TGCGCCAGCAGTATAACTAGCGGGGACAATGAGCAGTTCTTC CASSITSGDNEQFF
- TRBJ2-7 TRBV5-1 - TGCGCCAGCAGCTTAGCTGCAGGGAACGAGCAGTACTTC CASSLAAGNEQYF
- TRBJ1-1 TRBV5-1 few TGCGCCAGCAGCTTGGACAGGGATAGGGGCACTGAAGCTTTCTTT CASSLDRDRGTEAFF
TRBD1 TRBJ1-1 TRBV29-1 - TGCAGCGTTGAAGAACAGGGGGCGAGAACTGAAGCTTTCTTT CSVEEQGARTEAFF
TRBD1 TRBJ2-1 TRBV30 - TGTGCCTGGAGACAGGGGTCGGGGAATGAGCAGTTCTTC CAWRQGSGNEQFF
TRBD2 TRBJ2-1 TRBV4-2 - TGTGCCAGCAGCCAAGAGTCAGCGGGAGGGAAGAGTGAGCAGTTCTTC CASSQESAGGKSEQFF
TRBD1 TRBJ1-5 TRBV7-9 few TGTGCCAGCAGCTCCGGGACAGGGCTTACTCAGCCCCAGCATTTT CASSSGTGLTQPQHF
- TRBJ2-4 TRBV13 - TGTGCCAGCAGCTTCCCGACTCCGGGGGAGGCCAAAAACATTCAGTACTTC CASSFPTPGEAKNIQYF
TRBD2 TRBJ2-7 TRBV7-2 - TGTGCCAGCAGCCGACTAGCCCTGGTCTCCTACGAGCAGTACTTC CASSRLALVSYEQYF
TRBD2 TRBJ2-7 TRBV27 - TGTGCCAGCAGTTTATTCGGGGGGTACGAGCAGTACTTC CASSLFGGYEQYF
TRBD2 TRBJ2-1 TRBV5-1 - TGCGCCAGCAGCGCCGAGGGGGGACAGTCTGCGGGAGGGGTCTACAATGAGCAGTTCTTC CASSAEGGQSAGGVYNEQFF
TRBD1 TRBJ1-5 TRBV5-8 - TGTGCCAGCAGCCCCGACAGGGCTGCTCAGCCCCAGCATTTT CASSPDRAAQPQHF
- TRBJ2-2 TRBV7-3 - TGTGCCAGCAGCTCGGGAGGACAGAAGCCCGGGGAGCTGTTTTTT CASSSGGQKPGELFF
- TRBJ2-3 TRBV4-1 - TGCGCCAGCAGCCAAGACACCCCATCGGGGAGCGGGCGCACAGATACGCAGTATTTT CASSQDTPSGSGRTDTQYF
TRBD2 TRBJ2-2 TRBV19 - TGTGCCAGTAGTATTGGCGGGGTAGCGGGGGGGCCCGGGGAGCTGTTTTTT CASSIGGVAGGPGELFF
TRBD1 TRBJ1-4 TRBV30 once TGTGCCTGGAGTGGGGGCGACAGGGCCTCTTTGTTTTTT CAWSGGDRASLFF
TRBD2 TRBJ2-3 TRBV27 - TGTGCCAGCAGCCATAGCGGGAGATCTGATACGCAGTATTTT CASSHSGRSDTQYF